A single sample gave rise to the 23 T cell receptor beta chains below, sequenced in a study of cytomegalovirus exposure and HLA in healthy donors. 60 Vbeta and 13 Jbeta primers were used in PCR. The repertoire was sequenced with immunoSEQ multiplex PCR; TCRdb's copy has only in-frame clones and lacks some. The sample holds around 230,000 clones; over 75% are singletons and the top ten take 1.8%. Specimen: PBMCs. All receptors derive from a male donor in good health and CMV-seronegative.

This clone was detected only a few times. In DNA, the CDR3 is TGCGCCAGCAGCCAAGATCCCGGGACAGCACAAGGGCCCCAGCATTTT. Translating gives CASSQDPGTAQGPQHF. The chain links TRBV4-1 to TRBJ1-5; 7 bases are shared with TRBD1. Losses at the gene ends were 0 bases for V and 9 bases for J; bases not matched to a gene: 11. The length of the CDR3 is 16 residues. In germline, CDR1 is MGHRA, CDR2 YSYEKL.

The chain carries TRBV30 and TRBJ2-2, with D possibly matching TRBD1 (5 bases). The CDR3 loop spans 14 amino acids. Germline-derived CDR1 and CDR2 are GTSNPN and SVGIG (reference sequence). V was pared by 2 bases and J by 4 bases, with 11 bases between. The chain's CDR3 is CAWSSRGSTGELFF. The CDR3 DNA reads as TGTGCCTGGAGTAGTAGGGGAAGCACCGGGGAGCTGTTTTTT.

In its sample, this clone was seen a few times. V is TRBV4-3 and J is TRBJ2-1, with 12 positions matching TRBD2. V was clipped by 4 bases and J by 8 bases; unmatched bases: 9. The CDR3 runs 16 residues. From germline, CDR1 is LGHNA and CDR2 YSLEER. The CDR3: CASSLEASGGDYEQFF. Written as DNA, the CDR3 is TGCGCCAGCAGCCTTGAGGCTAGCGGGGGGGATTATGAGCAGTTCTTC.

The chain has TRBV2 and TRBJ2-1; a possible D gene is TRBD1 (5 bases). The CDR3 length is 13 residues. Germline lookup yields CDR1 SNHLY and CDR2 FYNNEI. The V end was cut by 5 bases, the J end by 5 bases, with 10 bases between. The CDR3 region is CASSPTTDNEQFF. CDR3 nucleotides: TGTGCCAGCAGTCCAACGACAGACAATGAGCAGTTCTTC.

The V gene is TRBV5-1, the J gene TRBJ2-1; D remains ambiguous. Germline lookup yields CDR1 SGHRS and CDR2 YFSETQ. V lost 0 bases and J 3 bases, leaving 13 bases between the germline ends. CDR3 length: 16 residues. CDR3 DNA: TGCGCCAGCAGCTTGGAGGAGACCCAAGTCTACAATGAGCAGTTCTTC. Its translation is CASSLEETQVYNEQFF. The full variable domain, with the rest looked up from reference TRBV5-1 and TRBJ2-1, is KAGVTQTPRYLIKTRGQQVTLSCSPISGHRSVSWYQQTPGQGLQFLFEYFSETQRNKGNFPGRFSGRQFSNSRSEMNVSTLELGDSALYLCASSLEETQVYNEQFFGPGTRLTVL.

The V and J genes are TRBV14 and TRBJ2-5, with a weak D call TRBD1 (6 bases). This CDR3 is built from 14 residues. Trimming cost V 5 bases and J 0 bases, with 10 bases left between them. Looked up from germline, CDR1 is SGHDN and CDR2 is FVKESK. The CDR3 region has the DNA TGTGCCAGCAGCTATACAGGGTACCAAGAGACCCAGTACTTC. Translating gives CASSYTGYQETQYF.

The chain carries TRBV19 and TRBJ2-2, with 11 bases fitting TRBD1. CDR3 length: 16 amino acids. Losses at the gene ends were 3 bases for V and 4 bases for J; bases not matched to a gene: 4. Per the germline V gene, CDR1 is LNHDA and CDR2 is SQIVND (reference sequence). The CDR3 DNA reads as TGTGCCAGTAGTATCGCGGACAGGGGGCTCACCGGGGAGCTGTTTTTT. The encoded protein is CASSIADRGLTGELFF.

The CDR3 coding sequence is TGTGCCAGCAGGGGGGGGGAGACGATCTACGAGCAGTACTTC. Translating it yields CASRGGETIYEQYF. The V call is TRBV6-5, the J call TRBJ2-5, with 7 nucleotides matching TRBD2. The better agreement between TRBJ2-7 and the DNA end casts doubt on the J call. Germline V gives CDR1 MNHEY, CDR2 SVGAGI. This CDR3 comprises 14 residues.

This clone appeared once. The V call is TRBV4-2, the J call TRBJ2-7; maybe TRBD1 (6 bases). Looked up from germline, CDR1 is LGHNA and CDR2 is YNFKEQ. V was pared by 5 bases and J by 3 bases, with 11 bases between. This CDR3 is 13 amino acids long. In nucleotides, the CDR3 is TGTGCCAGCAGCACCAGGGGATTCTACGAGCAGTACTTC. Encoded protein: CASSTRGFYEQYF.

The CDR3 protein is CASSPQGAEQYF. The CDR3 nucleotides are TGTGCCAGCTCACCACAGGGGGCCGAGCAGTACTTC. The chain is built from TRBV18 and TRBJ2-7, with 7 positions matching TRBD1. J lost 6 bases, V lost 1 base, and 0 bases had no gene match. This CDR3 has 12 amino acids. Germline values: CDR1 KGHSH, CDR2 LQKENI.

This clone has just a few counts. The gene calls are TRBV27 and TRBJ2-1; 11 bases agree with TRBD2. Germline values: CDR1 MNHEY, CDR2 SMNVEV (reference sequence). This CDR3 spans 16 amino acids. Trimming took 5 bases from V and 7 from J; bases not matched to a gene: 10. The CDR3 spells CASSRIAGGPGNEQFF. The CDR3 DNA is TGTGCCAGCAGTAGGATAGCGGGGGGGCCGGGGAATGAGCAGTTCTTC.

This clone has just a few counts. The chain links TRBV9 to TRBJ2-7, with TRBD1 matching over 9 bases. CDR1 is SGDLS and CDR2 is YYNGEE in the germline V gene. J was trimmed by 6 bases and V by 3 bases; bases with no gene match: 10. The CDR3 length is 15 residues. Here the CDR3 reads CASSEYGTGFGEQYF. In nucleotides, the CDR3 is TGTGCCAGCAGCGAATACGGGACAGGGTTTGGCGAGCAGTACTTC.

This clone has only a few counts. This chain links TRBV4-1 with TRBJ2-1, with D perhaps TRBD2 (5 bases). The germline V gene encodes CDR1 MGHRA and CDR2 YSYEKL. The CDR3 has 14 residues. V was cut by 1 base and J by 8 bases, with 12 bases left in between. Written as DNA, the CDR3 is TGCGCCAGCAGCCAAGCGGTCTTCGGGGATGAGCAGTTCTTC. This translates into CASSQAVFGDEQFF.

The chain carries TRBV9 and TRBJ1-1; a weak D match, TRBD1 (5 bases). CDR3 length equals 17 residues. Trimming removed 1 base from V and 0 bases from J, with 16 bases in between. Germline V CDR1 and CDR2: SGDLS, YYNGEE. Here the CDR3 reads CASSVYPQGRMNTEAFF. CDR3 sequence (DNA): TGTGCCAGCAGCGTATATCCCCAGGGAAGAATGAACACTGAAGCTTTCTTT.

The chain uses TRBV10-3 and TRBJ1-1; 7 bases fit TRBD1. Germline V gene sequence: CDR1 ENHRY, CDR2 SYGVKD. With V trimmed by 6 bases and J by 1 base, 5 bases remained unmatched. The CDR3 has 14 amino acids. The CDR3 reads CAISPGTENTEAFF. The CDR3 DNA reads TGTGCCATCAGCCCCGGGACAGAGAACACTGAAGCTTTCTTT.

V usage is TRBV9 and J usage is TRBJ2-7, with 9 nucleotides matching TRBD1. The CDR3 loop spans 14 amino acids. V trimming: 3 bases; J trimming: 6 bases; junction bases outside the gene matches: 7. Germline CDR1 reads SGDLS; CDR2 reads YYNGEE. The CDR3 here is CASSGTGDSGEQYF. CDR3 in DNA: TGTGCCAGCAGCGGGACAGGGGATTCGGGCGAGCAGTACTTC. The full variable domain, in which reference TRBV9 and TRBJ2-7 provide the parts outside the CDR3, is DSGVTQTPKHLITATGQRVTLRCSPRSGDLSVYWYQQSLDQGLQFLIQYYNGEERAKGNILERFSAQQFPDLHSELNLSSLELGDSALYFCASSGTGDSGEQYFGPGTRLTVT.

In its sample, this clone was seen once. The chain couples TRBV7-7 to TRBJ2-1; 9 bases are shared with TRBD1. The J segment lost 4 bases and the V segment lost 5 bases, leaving 6 bases of the junction unmatched. The germline CDR1 and CDR2 sequences are SSHAT and FNYEAQ (reference sequence). The CDR3 totals 15 residues. CDR3: CASSEGQGTYNEQFF. CDR3 nucleotides: TGTGCCAGCAGCGAGGGACAGGGAACTTACAATGAGCAGTTCTTC.

This sequence joins TRBV18 and TRBJ1-4; D perhaps matches TRBD1 (6 bases). Germline assignment: CDR1 KGHSH and CDR2 LQKENI. The CDR3 is made up of 12 amino acids. V was pared by 3 bases and J by 13 bases, with 12 bases between. The CDR3 spells CASSPDDRRLFF. CDR3 nucleotide sequence: TGTGCCAGCTCACCGGATGACAGGAGACTGTTTTTT.

The rearrangement joins TRBV30 to TRBJ1-1, with 10 bases identical to TRBD1. CDR3 length equals 14 residues. Per germline, CDR1 GTSNPN and CDR2 SVGIG (reference sequence). After removal of 5 bases from V and 6 bases from J, the junction contained 9 bases not matched to a gene. In nucleotides, the CDR3 is TGTGCCTGGGACCCGGGACAGGGGTCCCCTGAAGCTTTCTTT. Protein product: CAWDPGQGSPEAFF.

This chain links TRBV7-2 with TRBJ1-2; no clear D. This CDR3 contains 15 residues. CDR1 is SGHTA and CDR2 is FQGNSA in the germline V gene. Between the trimmed V and J ends, which lost 1 base and 5 bases, there was a span of 14 bases. The CDR3 bases are TGTGCCAGCAGCTTAGAACGGGGATTGGAGTATGGCTACACCTTC. It is translated as CASSLERGLEYGYTF. Using reference TRBV7-2 and TRBJ1-2 for the parts outside the CDR3, the full variable domain is GAGVSQSPSNKVTEKGKDVELRCDPISGHTALYWYRQSLGQGLEFLIYFQGNSAPDKSGLPSDRFSAERTGGSVSTLTIQRTQQEDSAVYLCASSLERGLEYGYTFGSGTRLTVV.

The chain is built from TRBV5-4 and TRBJ2-2; 9 positions agree with TRBD1. Germline V gene data show CDR1 as SGHNT and CDR2 as YYREEE (reference sequence). The CDR3 totals 15 residues. V lost 4 bases and J lost 6; bases outside the gene matches: 7. The CDR3 is CASSHRGRIAGELFF. The CDR3 DNA sequence: TGTGCCAGCAGCCACAGGGGGCGGATCGCCGGGGAGCTGTTTTTT.

The V and J genes are TRBV5-1 and TRBJ2-3; 8 bases map to TRBD2. CDR1 and CDR2 (germline): SGHRS, YFSETQ. The ends lost 4 bases at V and 1 base at J; junction bases unmatched: 5. The CDR3 length is 15 residues. In DNA, the CDR3 is TGCGCCAGCAGCCGTGATAGCGGGGGCACAGATACGCAGTATTTT. It codes for CASSRDSGGTDTQYF. Based on the CDR3 plus reference TRBV5-1 and TRBJ2-3, the full variable domain is KAGVTQTPRYLIKTRGQQVTLSCSPISGHRSVSWYQQTPGQGLQFLFEYFSETQRNKGNFPGRFSGRQFSNSRSEMNVSTLELGDSALYLCASSRDSGGTDTQYFGPGTRLTVL.

V usage is TRBV11-2 and J usage is TRBJ1-1, with D perhaps TRBD1 (5 bases). Between the trimmed V and J ends, which lost 3 bases and 7 bases, there was a span of 6 bases. Germline V gene data show CDR1 as SGHAT and CDR2 as FQNNGV. This CDR3 contains 11 residues. The CDR3, as DNA: TGTGCCAGCAGCTTGGGACTTGAAGCTTTCTTT. Translating gives CASSLGLEAFF. The variable domain in full, completed from reference TRBV11-2 and TRBJ1-1, reads EAGVAQSPRYKIIEKRQSVAFWCNPISGHATLYWYQQILGQGPKLLIQFQNNGVVDDSQLPKDRFSAERLKGVDSTLKIQPAKLEDSAVYLCASSLGLEAFFGQGTRLTVV.